This T cell receptor (beta chain) was captured in a study of T cell responses to AZD1222 COVID-19 vaccine. Study overall: Pooled together were second doses at about 4 or about 12 weeks.

Libraries were prepared by immunoSEQ multiplex PCR; TCRdb keeps only in-frame clonotypes and omits some of them. This sample has roughly 130,000 clones; more than 85% occur once, and the top ten carry 3.1%. Looked up from germline, CDR1 is MGHRA and CDR2 is YSYEKL. This CDR3 is 19 amino acids long. Trimming removed 2 bases from V and 3 bases from J; junction bases left unmatched: 14. Study-level points and caveats: Seropositive at baseline were only a handful of AZD1222 recipients. Donors skewed white British and female; clonal diversity was possibly underestimated. Samples come after the peak T cell response, not at day 14.

With regard to this clone: Its specificity is unknown.

J is TRBJ2-3 and V is TRBV4-1; TRBD2 aligns across 10 bases. This specimen was peripheral blood, taken on day 0 of AZD1222 vaccination. The clonotype comes from an adult in good health. CDR3 sequence: CASSQTDIRPSGRTDTQYF. CDR3 in DNA: TGCGCCAGCAGCCAAACGGACATACGTCCTAGCGGGAGAACAGATACGCAGTATTTT.